Each of the 25 T cell receptor beta chains below was sequenced from the same sample in a study of shared clonotypes between healthy human individuals. CD45RO-negative CD8 cells positively selected for CCR7 made up the naive population, which excluded terminally differentiated effector memory CD45RA+ cells. Measured with immunoSEQ multiplex PCR; TCRdb has only the in-frame clones, and not every one. The sample records 760,000 or so clones, approximately 96% being singletons. Sequencing used naive CD8+ T cells sorted from blood. The receptor source for this set is a man aged 30 to 39 in good health.

J is TRBJ1-2 and V is TRBV7-9; D gene uncertain. Trimming took 5 bases from V and 5 from J, leaving 15 bases between them. Germline loops: CDR1 SEHNR, CDR2 FQNEAQ (reference sequence). The CDR3 runs to 14 residues. The CDR3 nucleotides are TGTGCCAGCAGCCGGGCCGCACTGGGATATGGCTACACCTTC. This sequence encodes CASSRAALGYGYTF.

This rearrangement joins TRBV13 to TRBJ2-3; D is unclear. Trimming removed 2 bases at V and 4 bases at J, with 13 bases between. The CDR3 runs 15 residues. Germline lookup yields CDR1 PRHDT and CDR2 FYEKMQ (reference sequence). The CDR3 DNA sequence: TGTGCCAGCAGCTTAAGGCGATTTAGCTCAGATACGCAGTATTTT. Protein: CASSLRRFSSDTQYF.

The chain couples TRBV29-1 to TRBJ2-2, with TRBD2 as a possible D gene (5 bases). The CDR3 has 14 residues. CDR1 and CDR2 from the germline V gene are SQVTM and ANQGSEA. The V end was cut by 2 bases, the J end by 3 bases, with 10 bases between. CDR3 sequence (DNA): TGCAGCGTTGAAATCGGACTGGACACCGGGGAGCTGTTTTTT. Amino acids: CSVEIGLDTGELFF.

CDR3: CAWMSGTRDTQYF. CDR3 nucleotides: TGTGCCTGGATGAGTGGGACTCGAGATACGCAGTATTTT. This chain connects TRBV30 to TRBJ2-3, with D possibly matching TRBD2 (6 bases). CDR3 length: 13 amino acids. Between the trimmed V and J ends, which lost 4 bases and 5 bases, there was a span of 13 bases. Germline lookup yields CDR1 GTSNPN and CDR2 SVGIG (reference sequence).

V usage is TRBV2 and J usage is TRBJ1-1, with D perhaps matching TRBD1 (6 bases). The germline V gene has CDR1 SNHLY and CDR2 FYNNEI. This CDR3 spans 17 amino acids. Trimming took off 7 bases at V and 5 bases at J, with 26 bases between the two ends. CDR3 in DNA: TGTGCCAGCAAACCTTGGTCGGCAGGGGAAGGTTATACTGAAGCTTTCTTT. It encodes CASKPWSAGEGYTEAFF.

The chain couples TRBV18 to TRBJ2-7; no reliable D call. Germline V CDR1 and CDR2: KGHSH, LQKENI. V was shortened by 3 bases and J by 0 bases, with 12 bases between the two germline ends. This CDR3 is built from 15 residues. CDR3 loop: CASSPTDTSSYEQYF. The CDR3 DNA sequence: TGTGCCAGCTCACCCACGGATACAAGCTCCTACGAGCAGTACTTC.

The chain couples TRBV29-1 to TRBJ1-1, with D uncertain. V dropped 5 bases and J dropped 0 bases, with 7 bases sitting between them. Germline loops: CDR1 SQVTM, CDR2 ANQGSEA. The CDR3 spans 12 residues. The CDR3 nucleotides are TGCAGCGTTCTGGAGTTGAACACTGAAGCTTTCTTT. It encodes CSVLELNTEAFF. Combining the CDR3 with reference TRBV29-1 and TRBJ1-1 gives the whole variable domain SAVISQKPSRDICQRGTSLTIQCQVDSQVTMMFWYRQQPGQSLTLIATANQGSEATYESGFVIDKFPISRPNLTFSTLTVSNMSPEDSSIYLCSVLELNTEAFFGQGTRLTVV.

The chain is built from TRBV6-5 and TRBJ1-1, with no clear D. The CDR3 loop spans 15 amino acids. Trimming removed 5 bases from V and 2 bases from J, with 15 bases in between. Germline V gene sequence: CDR1 MNHEY, CDR2 SVGAGI. This CDR3 reads CASSPADRTNTEAFF. CDR3 sequence (DNA): TGTGCCAGCAGTCCCGCGGACCGAACTAACACTGAAGCTTTCTTT.

The chain carries TRBV7-6 and TRBJ1-1; 8 nucleotides agree with TRBD1. The CDR3 spans 15 residues. V shed 2 bases, J shed 3 bases, and the junction held 5 bases outside the gene matches. Germline lookup yields CDR1 SGHVS and CDR2 FNYEAQ. The CDR3 DNA reads TGTGCCAGCAGCTTATCGCAGACAGGGGACACTGAAGCTTTCTTT. Translation: CASSLSQTGDTEAFF. Filled out from reference TRBV7-6 and TRBJ1-1, the complete variable domain reads GAGVSQSPRYKVTKRGQDVALRCDPISGHVSLYWYRQALGQGPEFLTYFNYEAQQDKSGLPNDRFSAERPEGSISTLTIQRTEQRDSAMYRCASSLSQTGDTEAFFGQGTRLTVV.

The V and J genes are TRBV6-5 and TRBJ2-1; D is ambiguous. V gave up 7 bases and J gave up 2 bases, with 15 bases separating them. CDR1 and CDR2 from the germline V gene are MNHEY and SVGAGI. The CDR3 contains 15 residues. CDR3 coding DNA: TGTGCCAGCACCGACAAGGGAAAGGCCTACAATGAGCAGTTCTTC. As protein: CASTDKGKAYNEQFF.

In this sample, this clone turned up a few times. V and J are TRBV9 and TRBJ2-7; a weak D match, TRBD1 (6 bases). Trimming removed 3 bases at V and 2 bases at J, with 12 bases between. The CDR3 is 14 residues long. Germline V gene lookup returns CDR1 SGDLS and CDR2 YYNGEE. The chain's CDR3 is CASSATDSPYEQYF. The CDR3 nucleotides read TGTGCCAGCAGCGCAACGGACAGCCCCTACGAGCAGTACTTC.

This clone has only a few counts. This chain connects TRBV27 to TRBJ2-7; tentatively, D is TRBD1 (6 bases). This CDR3 comprises 14 residues. Germline V lookup: CDR1 MNHEY, CDR2 SMNVEV (reference sequence). The V gene lost 6 bases and the J gene lost 3 bases, with 15 bases spanning the gap. CDR3 in DNA: TGTGCCAGCAGAAACCAAGGACAGTTCTACGAGCAGTACTTC. It translates to CASRNQGQFYEQYF.

The chain carries TRBV27 and TRBJ2-5; TRBD2 matches at 13 bases. CDR1 is MNHEY, CDR2 SMNVEV, per germline (reference sequence). The V and J ends lost 4 bases and 5 bases, in that order; junction bases with no gene match: 4. This CDR3 contains 15 residues. The chain's CDR3 is CASSSRTSGSETQYF. The CDR3, as DNA: TGTGCCAGCAGTTCCCGGACTAGCGGGAGTGAGACCCAGTACTTC.

The chain employs TRBV28 and TRBJ1-4; D is unclear. V dropped 1 base and J dropped 8 bases, with 17 bases sitting between them. The V gene's germline CDR1 is MDHEN and CDR2 SYDVKM. The CDR3 extends over 16 amino acids. The CDR3 loop reads CASSLSYTLDPEKLFF. CDR3 DNA sequence: TGTGCCAGCAGTTTATCATATACCCTCGATCCGGAAAAACTGTTTTTT.

Turning to this clone: The sample contains more than one DNA sequence encoding this CDR3. This chain joins TRBV27 and TRBJ2-3; D not certain. The CDR3 is 11 residues long. Per the germline V gene, CDR1 is MNHEY and CDR2 is SMNVEV (reference sequence). The V gene lost 4 bases and the J gene lost 3 bases, with 2 bases spanning the gap. Here the CDR3 DNA reads TGTGCCAGCAGTTCAACAGATACGCAGTATTTT. Protein sequence: CASSSTDTQYF.

This rearrangement joins TRBV29-1 to TRBJ2-7; TRBD2 matches at 10 bases. From germline, CDR1 is SQVTM and CDR2 ANQGSEA. The junction had 4 bases not matched to a gene; V was cut back by 6 bases and J by 2 bases. The CDR3 runs to 13 residues. The CDR3, as DNA: TGCAGCGTGAAGACTAGCGGGCCCTACGAGCAGTACTTC. The encoded protein is CSVKTSGPYEQYF.

The chain couples TRBV7-3 to TRBJ2-3; weak D call: TRBD2 (5 bases). Germline V CDR1 and CDR2: SGHTA, FQGTGA. Trimming pared 1 base from V and 2 bases from J, leaving 10 bases between. The CDR3 is 15 amino acids. CDR3 sequence reads: CASSLMGGYTDTQYF. The DNA for the CDR3 is TGTGCCAGCAGCTTAATGGGCGGGTACACAGATACGCAGTATTTT. The whole variable domain, remainder taken from reference TRBV7-3 and TRBJ2-3, is GAGVSQTPSNKVTEKGKYVELRCDPISGHTALYWYRQSLGQGPEFLIYFQGTGAADDSGLPNDRFFAVRPEGSVSTLKIQRTERGDSAVYLCASSLMGGYTDTQYFGPGTRLTVL.

This chain uses TRBV7-9 with TRBJ2-1; D gene unclear. V lost 1 base, J lost 8 bases, and 6 bases lay in between. The length of the CDR3 is 12 residues. CDR1 is SEHNR and CDR2 is FQNEAQ in the germline V gene (reference sequence). This CDR3 is CASSLVIYEQFF. The CDR3 DNA sequence: TGTGCCAGCAGCTTAGTTATCTATGAGCAGTTCTTC.

The chain recombines TRBV7-9 with TRBJ1-1; D perhaps matches TRBD1 (6 bases). Germline-derived CDR1 and CDR2 are SEHNR and FQNEAQ (reference sequence). This CDR3 spans 15 amino acids. Between the trimmed V and J ends, which lost 2 bases and 1 base, there was a span of 11 bases. The CDR3 nucleotides are TGTGCCAGCAGCTTAAGAACAGGGCCGAACACTGAAGCTTTCTTT. Translation gives CASSLRTGPNTEAFF.

J is TRBJ2-7 and V is TRBV5-1; the match to TRBD1 covers 9 bases. The junction had 13 bases not matched to a gene; V was cut back by 3 bases and J by 6 bases. The germline gives CDR1 SGHRS, CDR2 YFSETQ. This CDR3 spans 16 amino acids. The CDR3 DNA reads TGCGCCAGCAGCTCCGGACAGGGGATGACTTTGGTCGAGCAGTACTTC. Protein sequence: CASSSGQGMTLVEQYF.

The rearrangement links TRBV4-1 to TRBJ2-5, with D possibly being TRBD2 (5 bases). V was clipped by 5 bases and J by 2 bases, with 15 bases between them. Germline CDR1 reads MGHRA; CDR2 reads YSYEKL. This CDR3 is built from 15 residues. CDR3 sequence: CASSSHPPGQETQYF. The CDR3 region has the DNA TGCGCCAGCAGCTCACATCCACCGGGGCAAGAGACCCAGTACTTC.

This rearrangement joins TRBV15 to TRBJ1-1; 9 bases are a match to TRBD1. This CDR3 has 17 residues. Germline assignment: CDR1 LNHNV and CDR2 YYDKDF (reference sequence). V trimming: 5 bases; J trimming: 1 base; junction bases outside the gene matches: 11. CDR3 amino acids: CATSSPGTGRANTEAFF. CDR3 sequence (DNA): TGTGCCACCAGCTCTCCCGGGACAGGGCGGGCGAACACTGAAGCTTTCTTT.

This chain joins TRBV28 and TRBJ2-1; 7 bases align to TRBD1. J lost 6 bases, V lost 5 bases, and 7 bases had no gene match. Germline V gene lookup returns CDR1 MDHEN and CDR2 SYDVKM. CDR3 length equals 14 residues. The CDR3 DNA reads as TGTGCCAGCAGTCGGACAGGTTGGGGCAATGAGCAGTTCTTC. Protein: CASSRTGWGNEQFF.

The chain combines TRBV6-1 with TRBJ2-7; 8 bases align to TRBD1. The CDR3 has 14 amino acids. Germline CDR1 and CDR2: MNHNS and SASEGT. The V segment lost 4 bases and the J segment 2 bases; nucleotides outside the gene matches: 4. CDR3 sequence reads: CASSGDRPTYEQYF. As DNA, the CDR3 is TGTGCCAGCAGTGGGGACAGGCCCACCTACGAGCAGTACTTC.

The gene calls are TRBV29-1 and TRBJ2-7, with a weak D call TRBD2 (6 bases). Germline CDR1 is SQVTM and CDR2 is ANQGSEA. V was pared by 5 bases and J by 4 bases, with 12 bases between. The CDR3 has 12 amino acids. The CDR3 reads CSVREQGYEQYF. CDR3 in DNA: TGCAGCGTTCGGGAGCAGGGTTACGAGCAGTACTTC.